The 12 T cell receptor beta chains below all came from one sample that was sequenced in a study of T cells expressing NK-cell markers (dated by TCRdb to the early 2020s). Library construction relied on 5' RACE. Sequenced using an Illumina HiSeq 2000. Based on TCRdb reprocessing of the reads, there is one entry per CDR3 protein sequence, and DNA is missing. The table of this sample itemizes 150,000 or so distinct CDR3 sequences. Roughly a third of the sample goes to the ten largest clones. The sequenced sample was blood T cells: a sorted CD56 or NKG2C T cell subset, CD4+ or CD8+ T cells, or bulk PBMC T cells (not recorded which). The source of these receptors is a woman in her forties or fifties in good health. Donor details come from another sample of the same person, matched by shared clones.

This chain uses TRBV29-1 with TRBJ2-1; without DNA, the TCRdb call of TRBD2 cannot be checked. Per germline, CDR1 SQVTM and CDR2 ANQGSEA. CDR3 length: 13 residues. Here the CDR3 reads CSVEREGLNEQFF.

The rearrangement joins TRBV4-2 to TRBJ2-2. The CDR3 consists of 16 residues. Germline CDR1 LGHNA, CDR2 YNFKEQ. CDR3 region: CASSQAETELTGELFF.

The genes are TRBV27 and TRBJ2-7; TCRdb selects TRBD1, and the lack of DNA leaves this call unchecked. The CDR3 length is 15 residues. CDR1 is MNHEY, CDR2 SMNVEV, per germline (reference sequence). The CDR3 loop reads CASSPGTGSAYEQYF.

The V gene is TRBV9, the J gene TRBJ2-2; checking the TCRdb D call of TRBD2 is not possible without DNA. Germline-derived CDR1 and CDR2 are SGDLS and YYNGEE. This CDR3 is 16 amino acids long. The CDR3 loop reads CASSSPRELDTGELFF.

The chain links TRBV3-1 to TRBJ2-3; TCRdb gives TRBD1 as the D gene, but with no DNA this cannot be confirmed. This CDR3 is built from 14 residues. Germline lookup yields CDR1 LGHDT and CDR2 YNNKEL (reference sequence). This CDR3 is CASSSDSRGDTQYF.

The J gene is TRBJ1-1, the V gene TRBV6-1. The CDR3 loop spans 17 amino acids. Germline V gene data show CDR1 as MNHNS and CDR2 as SASEGT. CDR3 residues: CASIVPFTRELNTEAFF.

This CDR3 reads CASSVGAGSYEQYF. V usage is TRBV9 and J usage is TRBJ2-7; TCRdb lists TRBD1, though no DNA is available to test this call. This CDR3 is built from 14 residues. Germline CDR1 SGDLS, CDR2 YYNGEE.

The V and J genes are TRBV7-8 and TRBJ2-3; the D call of TRBD1 rests on TCRdb alone, since no DNA is present to check it. The CDR3 is 14 amino acids. The germline V gene has CDR1 SGHVS and CDR2 FQNEAQ. The CDR3 region is CASSPRDTTDTQYF.

The chain recombines TRBV4-1 with TRBJ2-5; TCRdb's D call, TRBD2, is unchecked because there is no DNA. The length of the CDR3 is 19 residues. CDR1 MGHRA and CDR2 YSYEKL come from the germline V gene. CDR3 residues: CASSPGTTTTEGLQETQYF.

This sequence joins TRBV27 and TRBJ1-1; TCRdb's D call of TRBD1 is untestable without DNA. This CDR3 has 14 amino acids. Per the germline V gene, CDR1 is MNHEY and CDR2 is SMNVEV (reference sequence). CDR3 loop: CARPWGEPNTEAFF.

The chain combines TRBV3-1 with TRBJ2-7; TCRdb gives TRBD2 as the D gene, but with no DNA this cannot be confirmed. The CDR3 loop spans 15 amino acids. Per the germline V gene, CDR1 is LGHDT and CDR2 is YNNKEL (reference sequence). The CDR3 sequence is CASSQVGRGEYEQYF.

CDR3 in amino acids: CASSLTPSGIEVEFF. The chain recombines TRBV5-6 with TRBJ2-1; without DNA, the TCRdb call of TRBD2 cannot be checked. The CDR3 has 15 amino acids. Germline loops: CDR1 SGHDT, CDR2 YYEEEE.